These T cell receptor beta chains were read from a single sample in a study of T cells after yellow fever vaccination. TCRdb itself ran the 5' RACE reads through MiXCR, one entry per CDR3 protein. The data contain nearly 550,000 distinct CDR3 sequences, 15% to 20% of them seen just once; the ten biggest clones take up 14%. Sample: PBMCs, taken 15 days after the yellow fever booster vaccination. The receptors here all came from a man under 40 who received the YFV17D yellow fever vaccine. Each CDR3 is given with its conserved first and last residue. The order of the fields is CDR3 protein, D gene, V gene. The D gene is left open where the match is weak.

CDR3: CASASGGGYNEQFF
D: TRBD2
V: TRBV3-1

CDR3: CASSLATGPDQETQYF
D: NA
V: TRBV7-6

CDR3: CASSQGSLLAGAVAEQYF
D: TRBD2
V: TRBV5-1

CDR3: CASSVVMSGGEQFF
D: TRBD2
V: TRBV9

CDR3: CASSYRATSGSLYEQYF
D: TRBD2
V: TRBV6-5

CDR3: CASSLRWGRNTGELFF
D: NA
V: TRBV7-2

CDR3: CASSLRDTYSSYNEQFF
D: NA
V: TRBV27

CDR3: CASSWDRVSYEQYF
D: TRBD1
V: TRBV7-9

CDR3: CASSLLGLGEQYF
D: NA
V: TRBV7-2

CDR3: CASSLEGTSSYEQYF
D: TRBD2
V: TRBV5-1

CDR3: CSALIGGADNEQFF
D: NA
V: TRBV20-1

CDR3: CASSARLSGELFF
D: NA
V: TRBV7-8

CDR3: CASSVARGGTLNTGELFF
D: NA
V: TRBV9

CDR3: CASSLDLTGGSYNEQFF
D: TRBD1
V: TRBV5-1

CDR3: CASSQSGVSTDTQYF
D: NA
V: TRBV4-3

CDR3: CASSPGGVGQPQHF
D: NA
V: TRBV5-1

CDR3: CASSAVREKLFF
D: NA
V: TRBV12-3/TRBV12-4

CDR3: CASSPSKIQIYEQYF
D: NA
V: TRBV12-3/TRBV12-4

CDR3: CASSWEGGLNTEAFF
D: NA
V: TRBV5-5

CDR3: CASSYLPPDYGYTF
D: NA
V: TRBV7-9

CDR3: CSASGGGPQNIQYF
D: TRBD2
V: TRBV20-1

CDR3: CTSSHQRTGEYETQYF
D: NA
V: TRBV1

CDR3: CASNPSGTAYNEQFF
D: TRBD1
V: TRBV19

CDR3: CSATADSNSNQPQHF
D: NA
V: TRBV20-1

CDR3: CASSPWRGAKAYEQYF
D: NA
V: TRBV4-2

CDR3: CASSFESPSSYNEQFF
D: NA
V: TRBV27

CDR3: CAISATAPYEQYF
D: NA
V: TRBV10-3

CDR3: CSGWDSPNTEAFF
D: TRBD1
V: TRBV29-1

CDR3: CSALLSGVNQPQHF
D: NA
V: TRBV20-1

CDR3: CAISESLRAYEQYF
D: NA
V: TRBV10-3

CDR3: CSVDRGGETQYF
D: TRBD1
V: TRBV29-1

CDR3: CASSQDLEYETQYF
D: NA
V: TRBV14

CDR3: CASSFEAQYF
D: NA
V: TRBV27

CDR3: CASRLASGSSYNEQFF
D: TRBD2
V: TRBV6-5

CDR3: CASSLNPKGVEQYF
D: NA
V: TRBV7-8

CDR3: CASSNRHMGQGKETQYF
D: TRBD1
V: TRBV3-1

CDR3: CASSLGSTSGHNEQFF
D: TRBD2
V: TRBV12-3/TRBV12-4

CDR3: CSARDRRTSGTGELFF
D: TRBD2
V: TRBV20-1

CDR3: CASRLAGVQTDTQYF
D: TRBD2
V: TRBV12-3/TRBV12-4

CDR3: CASSTRPEVYNEQFF
D: NA
V: TRBV7-3

CDR3: CASSPRQGRKTQYF
D: NA
V: TRBV2

CDR3: CSAISRDLYEQYF
D: NA
V: TRBV20-1

CDR3: CASSLDRERNEQFF
D: NA
V: TRBV5-1

CDR3: CASSLAPKGGQFF
D: NA
V: TRBV7-2

CDR3: CASSLEQGTRNEQFF
D: TRBD2
V: TRBV12-3/TRBV12-4

CDR3: CASSLAPSGANVLTF
D: NA
V: TRBV5-5

CDR3: CASRPPGSSGWYNEQFF
D: TRBD2
V: TRBV7-8

CDR3: CASSPPLTEDAETQYF
D: NA
V: TRBV6-1

CDR3: CASSSSGGQPAQYF
D: TRBD2
V: TRBV13

CDR3: CSAAPGETQYF
D: NA
V: TRBV20-1

CDR3: CASRLTHPGETQYF
D: NA
V: TRBV5-1

CDR3: CASSPPAGTQYF
D: NA
V: TRBV12-3/TRBV12-4

CDR3: CASSSQGRGHNEQFF
D: NA
V: TRBV28

CDR3: CASSQTFQGLGQPQHF
D: NA
V: TRBV6-1

CDR3: CASRITSGQETQYF
D: TRBD2
V: TRBV19

CDR3: CASSIGLAGYNEQFF
D: TRBD2
V: TRBV18